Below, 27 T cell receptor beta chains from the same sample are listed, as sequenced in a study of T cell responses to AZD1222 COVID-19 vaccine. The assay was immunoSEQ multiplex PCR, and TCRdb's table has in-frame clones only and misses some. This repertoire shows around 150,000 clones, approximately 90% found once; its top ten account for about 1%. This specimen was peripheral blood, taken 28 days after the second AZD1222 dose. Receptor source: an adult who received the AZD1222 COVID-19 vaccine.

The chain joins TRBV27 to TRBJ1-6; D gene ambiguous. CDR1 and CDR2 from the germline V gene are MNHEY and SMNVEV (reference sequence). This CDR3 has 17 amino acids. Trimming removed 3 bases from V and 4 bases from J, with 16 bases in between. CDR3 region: CASSFRASRRYNSPLHF. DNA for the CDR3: TGTGCCAGCAGTTTTAGAGCCTCCAGGCGATATAATTCACCCCTCCACTTT.

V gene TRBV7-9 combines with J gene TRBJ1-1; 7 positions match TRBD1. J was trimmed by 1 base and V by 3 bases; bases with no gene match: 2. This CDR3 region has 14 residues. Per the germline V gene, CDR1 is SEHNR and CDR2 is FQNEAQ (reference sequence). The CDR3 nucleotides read TGTGCCAGCAGCTTGTGGGACAGGAACACTGAAGCTTTCTTT. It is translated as CASSLWDRNTEAFF.

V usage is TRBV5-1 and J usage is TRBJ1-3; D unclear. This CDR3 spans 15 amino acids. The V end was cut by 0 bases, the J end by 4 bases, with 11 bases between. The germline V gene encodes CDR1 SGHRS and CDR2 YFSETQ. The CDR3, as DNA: TGCGCCAGCAGCTTGGCTACGGATCAGGGAAACACCATATATTTT. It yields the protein CASSLATDQGNTIYF.

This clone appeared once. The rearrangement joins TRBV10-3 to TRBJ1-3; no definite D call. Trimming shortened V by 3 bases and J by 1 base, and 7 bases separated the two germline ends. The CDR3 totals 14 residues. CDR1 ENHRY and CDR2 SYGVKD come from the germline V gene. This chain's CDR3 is CAISDAPSGNTIYF. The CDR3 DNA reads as TGTGCCATCAGTGACGCTCCTTCTGGAAACACCATATATTTT.

This chain's CDR3 is CASSLWATGELFF. In nucleotides, the CDR3 is TGTGCCAGCAGTTTATGGGCCACCGGGGAGCTGTTTTTT. V usage is TRBV27 and J usage is TRBJ2-2, with unresolved D. Germline V gene data show CDR1 as MNHEY and CDR2 as SMNVEV (reference sequence). CDR3 length: 13 amino acids. V was cut by 1 base and J by 4 bases, with 4 bases left in between.

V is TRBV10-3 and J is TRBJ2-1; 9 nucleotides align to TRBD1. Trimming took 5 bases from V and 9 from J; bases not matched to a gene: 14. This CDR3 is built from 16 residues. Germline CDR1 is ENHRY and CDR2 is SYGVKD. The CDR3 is CAISLGQGKDHGEQFF. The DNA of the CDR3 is TGTGCCATCAGTTTGGGACAGGGAAAAGATCATGGTGAGCAGTTCTTC.

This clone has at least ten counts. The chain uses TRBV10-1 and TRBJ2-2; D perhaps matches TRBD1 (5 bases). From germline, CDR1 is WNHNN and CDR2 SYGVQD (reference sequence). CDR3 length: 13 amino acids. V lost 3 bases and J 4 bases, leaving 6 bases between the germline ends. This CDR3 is CASSDRVTGELFF. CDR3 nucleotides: TGCGCCAGCAGTGACAGGGTCACCGGGGAGCTGTTTTTT.

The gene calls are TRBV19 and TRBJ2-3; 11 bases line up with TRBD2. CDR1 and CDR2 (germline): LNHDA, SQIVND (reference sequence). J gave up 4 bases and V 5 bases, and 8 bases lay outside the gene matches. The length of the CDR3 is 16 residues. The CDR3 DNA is TGTGCCAGTAGTCTAACTAGCGGGGGAGCGGCAGATACGCAGTATTTT. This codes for CASSLTSGGAADTQYF. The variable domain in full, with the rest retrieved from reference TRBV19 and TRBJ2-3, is DGGITQSPKYLFRKEGQNVTLSCEQNLNHDAMYWYRQDPGQGLRLIYYSQIVNDFQKGDIAEGYSVSREKKESFPLTVTSAQKNPTAFYLCASSLTSGGAADTQYFGPGTRLTVL.

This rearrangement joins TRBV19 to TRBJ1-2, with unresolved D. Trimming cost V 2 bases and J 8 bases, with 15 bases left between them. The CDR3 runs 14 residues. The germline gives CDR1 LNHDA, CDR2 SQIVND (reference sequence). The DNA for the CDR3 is TGTGCCAGTAGTATAAGGGCCGACCAGTGGGGCTACACCTTC. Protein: CASSIRADQWGYTF.

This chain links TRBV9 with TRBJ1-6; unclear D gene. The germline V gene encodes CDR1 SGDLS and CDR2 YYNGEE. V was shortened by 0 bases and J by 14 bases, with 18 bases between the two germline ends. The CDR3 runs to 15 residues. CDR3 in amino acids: CASSVASVNPTALHF. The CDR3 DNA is TGTGCCAGCAGCGTAGCGTCAGTGAATCCCACTGCCCTCCACTTT.

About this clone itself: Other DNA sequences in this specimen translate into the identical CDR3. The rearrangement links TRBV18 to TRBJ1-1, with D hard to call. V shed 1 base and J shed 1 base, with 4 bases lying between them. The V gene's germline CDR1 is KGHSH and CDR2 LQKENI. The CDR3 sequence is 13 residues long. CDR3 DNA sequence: TGTGCCAGCTCACCACAGAAGAACACTGAAGCTTTCTTT. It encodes CASSPQKNTEAFF. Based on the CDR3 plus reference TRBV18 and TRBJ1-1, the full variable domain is NAGVMQNPRHLVRRRGQEARLRCSPMKGHSHVYWYRQLPEEGLKFMVYLQKENIIDESGMPKERFSAEFPKEGPSILRIQQVVRGDSAAYFCASSPQKNTEAFFGQGTRLTVV.

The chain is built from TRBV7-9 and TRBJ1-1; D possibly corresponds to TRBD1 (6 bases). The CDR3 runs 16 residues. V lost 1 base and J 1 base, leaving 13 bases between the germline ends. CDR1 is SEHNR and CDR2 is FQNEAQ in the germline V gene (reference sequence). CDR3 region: CASSLVTGHPNTEAFF. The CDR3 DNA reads TGTGCCAGCAGCTTAGTAACGGGACACCCGAACACTGAAGCTTTCTTT. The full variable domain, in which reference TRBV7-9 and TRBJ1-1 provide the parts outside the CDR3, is DTGVSQNPRHKITKRGQNVTFRCDPISEHNRLYWYRQTLGQGPEFLTYFQNEAQLEKSRLLSDRFSAERPKGSFSTLEIQRTEQGDSAMYLCASSLVTGHPNTEAFFGQGTRLTVV.

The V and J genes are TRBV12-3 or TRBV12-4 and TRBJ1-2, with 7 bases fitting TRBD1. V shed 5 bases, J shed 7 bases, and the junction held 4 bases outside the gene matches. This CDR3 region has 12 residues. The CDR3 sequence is CASSLQGLGYTF. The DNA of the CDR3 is TGTGCCAGCAGTCTACAGGGGCTTGGCTACACCTTC.

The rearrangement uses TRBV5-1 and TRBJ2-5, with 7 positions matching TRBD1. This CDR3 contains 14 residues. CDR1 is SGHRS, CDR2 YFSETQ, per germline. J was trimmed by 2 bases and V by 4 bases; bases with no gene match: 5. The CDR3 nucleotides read TGCGCCAGCAGCAGGGGACAGACTCAAGAGACCCAGTACTTC. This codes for CASSRGQTQETQYF.

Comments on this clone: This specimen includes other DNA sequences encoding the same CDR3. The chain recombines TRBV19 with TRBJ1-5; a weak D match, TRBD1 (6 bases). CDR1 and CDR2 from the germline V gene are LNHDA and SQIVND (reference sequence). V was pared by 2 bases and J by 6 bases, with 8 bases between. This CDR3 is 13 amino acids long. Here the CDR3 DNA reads TGTGCCAGTAGTATAAACAGGGCTCAGCCCCAGCATTTT. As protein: CASSINRAQPQHF.

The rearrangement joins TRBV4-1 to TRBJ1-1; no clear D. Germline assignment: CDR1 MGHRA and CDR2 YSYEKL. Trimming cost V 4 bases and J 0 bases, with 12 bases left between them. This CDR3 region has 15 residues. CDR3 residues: CASSRHSNMNTEAFF. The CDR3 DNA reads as TGCGCCAGCAGCCGCCACAGCAACATGAACACTGAAGCTTTCTTT.

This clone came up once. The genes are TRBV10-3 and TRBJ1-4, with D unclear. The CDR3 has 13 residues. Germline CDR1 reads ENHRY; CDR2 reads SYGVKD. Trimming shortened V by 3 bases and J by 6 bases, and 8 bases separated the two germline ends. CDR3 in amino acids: CAISEASHEKLFF. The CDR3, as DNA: TGTGCCATCAGTGAAGCCAGCCATGAAAAACTGTTTTTT.

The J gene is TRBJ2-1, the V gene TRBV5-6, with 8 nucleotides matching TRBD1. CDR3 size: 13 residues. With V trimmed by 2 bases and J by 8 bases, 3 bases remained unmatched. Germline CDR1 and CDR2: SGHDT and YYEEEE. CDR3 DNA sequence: TGTGCCAGCAGCTTTGACAGGGGCGATGAGCAGTTCTTC. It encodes CASSFDRGDEQFF.

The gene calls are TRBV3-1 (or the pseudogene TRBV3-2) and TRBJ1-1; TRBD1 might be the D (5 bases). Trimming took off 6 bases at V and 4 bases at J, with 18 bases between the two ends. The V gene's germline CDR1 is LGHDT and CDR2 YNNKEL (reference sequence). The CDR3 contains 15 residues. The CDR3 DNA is TGTGCCAGCAGTCTAGGGGACCGGGAGAGCACTGAAGCTTTCTTT. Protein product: CASSLGDRESTEAFF.

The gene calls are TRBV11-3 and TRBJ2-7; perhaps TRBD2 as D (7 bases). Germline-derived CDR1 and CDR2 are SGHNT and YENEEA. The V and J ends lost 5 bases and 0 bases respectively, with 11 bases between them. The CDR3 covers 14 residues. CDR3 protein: CASSRGGDSYEQYF. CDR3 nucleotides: TGTGCCAGCAGCAGGGGGGGCGACTCCTACGAGCAGTACTTC.

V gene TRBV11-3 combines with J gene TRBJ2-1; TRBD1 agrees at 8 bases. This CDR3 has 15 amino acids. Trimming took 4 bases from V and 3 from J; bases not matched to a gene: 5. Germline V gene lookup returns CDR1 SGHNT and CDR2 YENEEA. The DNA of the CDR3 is TGTGCCAGCAGCTCCCGGACAGGGATCTACAATGAGCAGTTCTTC. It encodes CASSSRTGIYNEQFF.

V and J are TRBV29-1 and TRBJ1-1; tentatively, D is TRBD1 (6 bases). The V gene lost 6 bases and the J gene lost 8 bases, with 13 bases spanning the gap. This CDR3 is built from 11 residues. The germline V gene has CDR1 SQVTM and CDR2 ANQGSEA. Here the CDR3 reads CSVTSGTEAFF. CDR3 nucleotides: TGCAGCGTAACTTCCGGGACAGAAGCTTTCTTT.

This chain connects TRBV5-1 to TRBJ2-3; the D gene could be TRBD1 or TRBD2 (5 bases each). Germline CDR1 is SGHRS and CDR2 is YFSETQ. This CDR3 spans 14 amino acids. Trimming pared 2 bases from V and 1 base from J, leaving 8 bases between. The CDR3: CASSLWDGTDTQYF. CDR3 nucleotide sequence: TGCGCCAGCAGCTTATGGGACGGCACAGATACGCAGTATTTT.

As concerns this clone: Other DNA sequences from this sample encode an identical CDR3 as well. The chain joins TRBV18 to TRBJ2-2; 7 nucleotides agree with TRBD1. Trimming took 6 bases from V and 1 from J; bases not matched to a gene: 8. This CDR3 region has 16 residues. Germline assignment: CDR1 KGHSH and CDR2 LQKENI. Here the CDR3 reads CASSPTRQGNTGELFF. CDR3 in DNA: TGTGCCAGCTCGCCGACAAGACAGGGGAACACCGGGGAGCTGTTTTTT.

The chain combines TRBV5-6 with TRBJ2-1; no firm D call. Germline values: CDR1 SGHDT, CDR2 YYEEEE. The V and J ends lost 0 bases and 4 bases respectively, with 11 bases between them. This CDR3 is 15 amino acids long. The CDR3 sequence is CASSLAPGIYNEQFF. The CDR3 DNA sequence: TGTGCCAGCAGCTTGGCACCCGGTATTTACAATGAGCAGTTCTTC.

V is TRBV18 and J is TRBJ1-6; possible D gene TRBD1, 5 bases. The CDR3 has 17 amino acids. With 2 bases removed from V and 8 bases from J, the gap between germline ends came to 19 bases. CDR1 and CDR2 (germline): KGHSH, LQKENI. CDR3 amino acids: CASSPGVYRQIDSPLHF. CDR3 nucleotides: TGTGCCAGCTCACCAGGAGTTTATCGACAGATCGATTCACCCCTCCACTTT.

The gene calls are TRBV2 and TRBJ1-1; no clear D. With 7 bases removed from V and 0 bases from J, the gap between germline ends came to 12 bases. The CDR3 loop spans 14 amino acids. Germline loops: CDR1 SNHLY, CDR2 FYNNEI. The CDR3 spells CASISSGLNTEAFF. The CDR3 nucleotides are TGTGCCAGCATCTCTTCAGGACTGAACACTGAAGCTTTCTTT.